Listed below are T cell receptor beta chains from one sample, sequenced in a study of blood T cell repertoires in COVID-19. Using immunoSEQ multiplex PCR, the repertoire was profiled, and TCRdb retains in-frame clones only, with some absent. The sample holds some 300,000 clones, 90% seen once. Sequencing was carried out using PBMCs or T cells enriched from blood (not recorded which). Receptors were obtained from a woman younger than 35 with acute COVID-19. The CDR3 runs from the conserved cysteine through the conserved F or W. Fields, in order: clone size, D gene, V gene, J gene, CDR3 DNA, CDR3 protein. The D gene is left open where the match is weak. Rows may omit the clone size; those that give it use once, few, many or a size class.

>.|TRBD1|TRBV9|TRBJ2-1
TGTGCCAGCAGCGTAGCCGGGACAGGGTCCTACAATGAGCAGTTCTTC
CASSVAGTGSYNEQFF
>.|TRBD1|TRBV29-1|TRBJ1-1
TGCAGCGTCCGCGGACAGGGTTTGTACACTGAAGCTTTCTTT
CSVRGQGLYTEAFF
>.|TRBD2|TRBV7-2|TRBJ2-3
TGTGCCAGCAGCCCGCGCCTAGCGGGAGTTACAGATACGCAGTATTTT
CASSPRLAGVTDTQYF
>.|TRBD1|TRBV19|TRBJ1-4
TGTGCCACCTCTCGACAGGGTGAAAAACTGTTTTTT
CATSRQGEKLFF
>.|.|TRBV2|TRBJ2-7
TGTGCCAGCATTGAGAACACCAGCTCCTACGAGCAGTACTTC
CASIENTSSYEQYF
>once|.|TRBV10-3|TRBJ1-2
TGTGCCATCAGTAGGACAGACTATGGCTACACCTTC
CAISRTDYGYTF
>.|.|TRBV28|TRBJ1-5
TGTGCCAGCAGTTTTGGCAGGTTCAGCAATCAGCCCCAGCATTTT
CASSFGRFSNQPQHF
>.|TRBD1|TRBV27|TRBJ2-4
TGTGCCAGCAGTGCACAGGGGGCTGCGACCAAAAACATTCAGTACTTC
CASSAQGAATKNIQYF
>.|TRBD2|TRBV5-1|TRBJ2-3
TGCGCCAGCAGCACCCAGGTGGGGGGGTGGACAGATACGCAGTATTTT
CASSTQVGGWTDTQYF
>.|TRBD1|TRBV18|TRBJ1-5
TGTGCCAGCTCACAAACGGACAGGGGACGAAATCAGCCCCAGCATTTT
CASSQTDRGRNQPQHF
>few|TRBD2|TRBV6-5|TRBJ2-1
TGTGCCAGCAGTTACTCGGGACTAGCGGTCTACAATGAGCAGTTCTTC
CASSYSGLAVYNEQFF
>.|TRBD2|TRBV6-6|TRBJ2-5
TGTGCCAGCAGGGTCAGAAGCGGGAGGGCCGCGGAAACCCAGTACTTC
CASRVRSGRAAETQYF
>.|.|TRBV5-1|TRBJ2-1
TGCGCCAGCAGCTTGGATCAGGGGACTACCTACAATGAGCAGTTCTTC
CASSLDQGTTYNEQFF
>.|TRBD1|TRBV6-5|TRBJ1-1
TGTGCCAGCAGTTTCGAACAGGGGAAGAACACTGAAGCTTTCTTT
CASSFEQGKNTEAFF
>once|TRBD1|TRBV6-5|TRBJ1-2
TGTGCCAGCAGTTACCCTGGGACAGATGGAGGGGGCTACACCTTC
CASSYPGTDGGGYTF
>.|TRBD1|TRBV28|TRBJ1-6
TGTGCCAGCAGTCAAGGACAGGGGAACGGTTCACCCCTCCACTTT
CASSQGQGNGSPLHF
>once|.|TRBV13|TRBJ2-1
TGTGCCAGCAGCTTAGTCGATGAGCAGTTCTTC
CASSLVDEQFF
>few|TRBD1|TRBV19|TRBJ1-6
TGTGCCAGTAAAGAACAGGGGGCAAATCCACCCCTCCACTTT
CASKEQGANPPLHF
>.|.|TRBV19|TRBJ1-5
TGTGCCAGTAGTATCAAGGGTGCGGGTAATAATCAGCCCCAGCATTTT
CASSIKGAGNNQPQHF
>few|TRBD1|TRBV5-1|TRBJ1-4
TGCGCCAGCAGCTCCCGTACAGGGGGTAATGAAAAACTGTTTTTT
CASSSRTGGNEKLFF
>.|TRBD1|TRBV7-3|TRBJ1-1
TGTGCCAGCAGCGTTCGACAGGGGCCGGGCGCTGAAGCTTTCTTT
CASSVRQGPGAEAFF
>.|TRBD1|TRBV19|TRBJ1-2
TGTGCCAGCCAGACAGGGGATGGCTACACCTTC
CASQTGDGYTF
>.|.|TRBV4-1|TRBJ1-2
TGCGCCAGCAGCCAAGACGGACAGCTCTATGGCTACACCTTC
CASSQDGQLYGYTF
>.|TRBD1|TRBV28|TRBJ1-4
TGTGCCAGCAGTTTCAGGGGGGATGAAAAACTGTTTTTT
CASSFRGDEKLFF
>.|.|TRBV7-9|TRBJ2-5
TGTGCCCTTGAGGGCAGACCGTTCCAAGAGACCCAGTACTTC
CALEGRPFQETQYF
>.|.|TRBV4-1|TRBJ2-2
TGCGCCAGCAGCCAAGACACTGACAGTAGCAGGGAGCTGTTTTTT
CASSQDTDSSRELFF
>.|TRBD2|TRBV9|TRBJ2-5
TGTGCCAGCAGCGTCGCTAGCGGAGGGTACCAAGAGACCCAGTACTTC
CASSVASGGYQETQYF
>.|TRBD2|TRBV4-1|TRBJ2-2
TGCGCCAGCAGCCAAGACGGGACCGGGACTAGCGTCCGGGAGCTGTTTTTT
CASSQDGTGTSVRELFF
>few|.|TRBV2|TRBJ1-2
TGTGCCAGCAGTGAACTCGGGGGAGAGAGTGGCTACACCTTC
CASSELGGESGYTF
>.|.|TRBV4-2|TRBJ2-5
TGTGCCAGCAGCCAACGGCTAGGGGTCCAAGAGACCCAGTACTTC
CASSQRLGVQETQYF
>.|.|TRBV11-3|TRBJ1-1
TGTGCCAGCAGCCCCGCGCTTACCAACACTGAAGCTTTCTTT
CASSPALTNTEAFF
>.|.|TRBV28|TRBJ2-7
TGTGCCAGCATTGATAGCTCCTACGAGCAGTACTTC
CASIDSSYEQYF
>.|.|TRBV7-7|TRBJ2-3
TGTGCTAGCAGCTTTGGCGGGACCCCCACAGATACGCAGTATTTT
CASSFGGTPTDTQYF
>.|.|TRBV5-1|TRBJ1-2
TGCGCCAGCAGCGGGTATCGGGGAGTCACCTTC
CASSGYRGVTF
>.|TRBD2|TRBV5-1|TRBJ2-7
TGCGCCAGCAGCCCCGCCCCTAGCGGGAACTACGAGCAGTACTTC
CASSPAPSGNYEQYF
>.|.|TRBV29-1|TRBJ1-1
TGCAGCGTTGAAGACCCGACAGGAAACACTGAAGCTTTCTTT
CSVEDPTGNTEAFF
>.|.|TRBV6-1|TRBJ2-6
TGTGCCAGCAGTGACAGGGGCCACCCCTCTGGGGCCAACGTCCTGACTTTC
CASSDRGHPSGANVLTF
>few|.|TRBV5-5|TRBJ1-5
TGTGCCAGCAGCCCCGACGGGACTGAGATCAATCAGCCCCAGCATTTT
CASSPDGTEINQPQHF
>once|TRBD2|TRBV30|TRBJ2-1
TGTGCCTGGAGTGTACCCCTAGCGGGAGGAAATGAGCAGTTCTTC
CAWSVPLAGGNEQFF
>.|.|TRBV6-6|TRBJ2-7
TGTGCCAGCAGTCCTCAAGGGGCCCAGACCTACGAGCAGTACTTC
CASSPQGAQTYEQYF
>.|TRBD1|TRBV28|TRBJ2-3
TGTGCCAGCACTGAGGGGACAGGGACAGATACGCAGTATTTT
CASTEGTGTDTQYF
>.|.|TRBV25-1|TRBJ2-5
TGTGCCAGCAGCGCAGGGGCGGTACGAGAGACCCAGTACTTC
CASSAGAVRETQYF
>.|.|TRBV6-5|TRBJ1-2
TGTGCCAGCAGTTACCGGGGGGAGGACCGCGGCTACACCTTC
CASSYRGEDRGYTF
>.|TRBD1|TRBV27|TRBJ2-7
TGTGCCAGCAGAAGAACCGGACAGGGGGCACACGAGCAGTACTTC
CASRRTGQGAHEQYF
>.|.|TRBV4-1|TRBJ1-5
TGCGCCAGCAGCCAAGATAACGGGATTCAGCCCCAGCATTTT
CASSQDNGIQPQHF
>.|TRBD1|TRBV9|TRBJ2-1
TGTGCCAGCAGCTCCAGGGGGCGGCCGGACAATGAGCAGTTCTTC
CASSSRGRPDNEQFF
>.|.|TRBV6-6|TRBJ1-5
TGTGCCAGCAGCGCGCGGGGGGCAAACAATCAGCCCCAGCATTTT
CASSARGANNQPQHF